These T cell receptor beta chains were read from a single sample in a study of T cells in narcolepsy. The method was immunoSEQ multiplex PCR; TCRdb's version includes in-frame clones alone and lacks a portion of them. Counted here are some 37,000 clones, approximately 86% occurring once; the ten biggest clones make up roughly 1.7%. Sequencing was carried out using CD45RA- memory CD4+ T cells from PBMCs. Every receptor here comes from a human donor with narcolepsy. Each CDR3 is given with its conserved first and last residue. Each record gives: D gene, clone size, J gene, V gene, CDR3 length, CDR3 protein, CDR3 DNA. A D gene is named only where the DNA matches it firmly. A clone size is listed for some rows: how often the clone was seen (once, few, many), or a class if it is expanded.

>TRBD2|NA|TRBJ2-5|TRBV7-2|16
CASSLSVGGGAETQYF
TGTGCCAGCAGCTTATCTGTAGGCGGGGGGGCGGAGACCCAGTACTTC
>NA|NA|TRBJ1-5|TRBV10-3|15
CAISESGGYNQPQHF
TGTGCCATCAGTGAGTCAGGGGGGTACAATCAGCCCCAGCATTTT
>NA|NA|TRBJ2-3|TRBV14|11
CASSQEQTEYF
TGTGCCAGCAGCCAAGAACAGACCGAGTATTTT
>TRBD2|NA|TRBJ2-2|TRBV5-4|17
CASSLGMRGINTGELFF
TGTGCCAGCAGCCTGGGAATGCGGGGGATCAACACCGGGGAGCTGTTTTTT
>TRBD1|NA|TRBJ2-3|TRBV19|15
CASSIRGQGADTQYF
TGTGCCAGTAGTATACGGGGACAGGGGGCAGATACGCAGTATTTT
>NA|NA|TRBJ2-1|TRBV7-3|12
CASSKRDSGQFF
TGTGCCAGCAGCAAAAGGGACTCCGGGCAGTTCTTC
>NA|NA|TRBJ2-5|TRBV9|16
CASSLLFGGSKETQYF
TGTGCCAGCAGCTTACTATTTGGTGGCAGCAAAGAGACCCAGTACTTC
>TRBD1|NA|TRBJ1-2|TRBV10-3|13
CAIRGQGNYGYTF
TGTGCCATCAGGGGACAGGGCAACTATGGCTACACCTTC
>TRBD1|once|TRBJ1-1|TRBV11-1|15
CASSSRTGGETEAFF
TGTGCCAGCAGCTCGAGAACAGGGGGAGAAACTGAAGCTTTCTTT
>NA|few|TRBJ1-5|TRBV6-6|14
CASTLGQPVGPQHF
TGTGCCAGCACCCTCGGACAGCCGGTGGGGCCCCAGCATTTT
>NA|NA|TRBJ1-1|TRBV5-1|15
CASTRDRPENTEAFF
TGCGCCAGCACCCGGGACCGCCCGGAGAACACTGAAGCTTTCTTT
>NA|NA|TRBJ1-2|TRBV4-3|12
CASSQDWGGYTF
TGCGCCAGCAGCCAAGACTGGGGTGGCTACACCTTC
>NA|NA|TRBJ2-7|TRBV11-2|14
CASSLVGGRAEQYF
TGTGCCAGCAGCTTAGTAGGGGGTCGGGCCGAGCAGTACTTC
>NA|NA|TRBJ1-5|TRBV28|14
CASRKGGGNQPQHF
TGTGCCAGCAGGAAGGGGGGGGGCAATCAGCCCCAGCATTTT
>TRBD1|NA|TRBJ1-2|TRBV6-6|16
CASRAIGQGSNYGYTF
TGTGCCAGCCGAGCGATCGGACAGGGTTCAAACTATGGCTACACCTTC
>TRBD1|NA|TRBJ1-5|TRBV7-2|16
CASTLGTGALGQPQHF
TGTGCCAGCACCCTAGGGACAGGGGCCCTCGGGCAGCCCCAGCATTTT
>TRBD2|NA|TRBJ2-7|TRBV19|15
CASSIDGGASYEQYF
TGTGCCAGTAGTATAGACGGGGGGGCCAGCTACGAGCAGTACTTC
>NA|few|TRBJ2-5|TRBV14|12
CASSQLGETQYF
TGTGCCAGCAGCCAGTTGGGTGAGACCCAGTACTTC
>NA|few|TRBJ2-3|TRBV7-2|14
CASSLGSHTDTQYF
TGTGCCAGCAGCTTAGGGAGTCACACAGATACGCAGTATTTT
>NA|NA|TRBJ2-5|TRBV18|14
CASYSTGSLETQYF
TGTGCCAGCTATTCGACAGGAAGCTTAGAGACCCAGTACTTC
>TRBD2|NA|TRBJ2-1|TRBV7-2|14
CASSSGGPSNEQFF
TGTGCCAGCAGCTCGGGGGGGCCGTCCAATGAGCAGTTCTTC
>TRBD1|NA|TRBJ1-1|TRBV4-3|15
CASSQDPAGGTEAFF
TGCGCCAGCAGCCAAGATCCCGCAGGGGGCACTGAAGCTTTCTTT
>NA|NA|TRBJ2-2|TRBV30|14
CAWSFLTGYGELFF
TGTGCCTGGAGTTTTCTCACAGGGTACGGGGAGCTGTTTTTT
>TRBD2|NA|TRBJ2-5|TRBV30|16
CAWSVGAGGIGGTQYF
TGTGCCTGGAGTGTAGGAGCGGGGGGTATTGGAGGGACCCAGTACTTC
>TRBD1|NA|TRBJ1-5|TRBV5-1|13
CASSVDREQPQHF
TGCGCCAGCAGCGTGGACAGGGAACAGCCCCAGCATTTT
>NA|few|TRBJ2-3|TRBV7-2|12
CASSLLGAGQYF
TGTGCCAGCAGCTTATTGGGGGCCGGGCAGTATTTT
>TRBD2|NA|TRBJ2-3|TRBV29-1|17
CSVEDPGTSASTDTQYF
TGCAGCGTTGAAGACCCCGGGACTAGCGCTAGCACAGATACGCAGTATTTT
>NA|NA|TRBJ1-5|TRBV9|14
CASSLGGDNQPQHF
TGTGCCAGCAGCCTAGGCGGGGACAATCAGCCCCAGCATTTT
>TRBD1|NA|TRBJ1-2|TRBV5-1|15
CASSLERGDSDGYTF
TGCGCCAGCAGCTTAGAAAGAGGGGACAGTGATGGCTACACCTTC
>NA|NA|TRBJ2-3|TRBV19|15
CASSIRGGSTDTQYF
TGTGCCAGTAGTATAAGGGGGGGGAGCACAGATACGCAGTATTTT
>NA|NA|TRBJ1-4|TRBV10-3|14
CAIKSAGENEKLFF
TGTGCCATCAAATCGGCGGGGGAGAATGAAAAACTGTTTTTT
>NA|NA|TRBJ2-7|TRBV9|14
CASSSEGSSYEQYF
TGTGCCAGCAGCTCGGAGGGTAGCTCCTACGAGCAGTACTTC
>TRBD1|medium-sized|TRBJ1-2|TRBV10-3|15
CATREMTGTLGGYTF
TGTGCCACGCGTGAGATGACAGGGACTCTAGGGGGCTACACCTTC
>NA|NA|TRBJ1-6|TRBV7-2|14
CASSLTGPNSPLHF
TGTGCCAGCAGCTTGACAGGACCCAATTCACCCCTCCACTTT
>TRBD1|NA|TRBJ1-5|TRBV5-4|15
CASSVDRGFNQPQHF
TGTGCCAGCAGCGTTGACAGGGGGTTCAATCAGCCCCAGCATTTT
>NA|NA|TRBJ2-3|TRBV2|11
CASTTQDTQYF
TGTGCCAGCACTACACAGGATACGCAGTATTTT
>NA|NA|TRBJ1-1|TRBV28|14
CASSWGSRGTEAFF
TGTGCCAGCAGTTGGGGGAGTCGGGGCACTGAAGCTTTCTTT
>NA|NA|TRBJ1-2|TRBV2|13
CASRSGANYGYTF
TGTGCCAGCAGGAGCGGAGCTAACTATGGCTACACCTTC
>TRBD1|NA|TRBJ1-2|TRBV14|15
CASSQGRGQGGGYTF
TGTGCCAGCAGCCAAGGACGGGGACAGGGGGGTGGCTACACCTTC
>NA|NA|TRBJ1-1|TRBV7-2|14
CASSLLGGNTEAFF
TGTGCCAGCAGCTTATTGGGAGGAAACACTGAAGCTTTCTTT
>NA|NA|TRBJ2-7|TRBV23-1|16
CASRPGPTMLVYEQYF
TGCGCCAGCAGGCCGGGGCCAACTATGCTGGTCTACGAGCAGTACTTC
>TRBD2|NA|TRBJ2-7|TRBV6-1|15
CASSERLAVSYEQYF
TGTGCCAGCAGTGAAAGACTAGCGGTTTCCTACGAGCAGTACTTC
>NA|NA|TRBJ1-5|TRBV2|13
CASKGGTYQPQHF
TGTGCCAGCAAAGGGGGGACCTATCAGCCCCAGCATTTT
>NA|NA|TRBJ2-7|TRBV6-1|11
CASKVTYEQYF
TGTGCCAGCAAAGTAACCTACGAGCAGTACTTC
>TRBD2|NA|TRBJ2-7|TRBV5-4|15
CASSPGLAGTGEQYF
TGTGCCAGCAGCCCGGGACTAGCGGGGACCGGAGAGCAGTACTTC
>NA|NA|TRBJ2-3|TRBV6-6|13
CASQRRDTDTQYF
TGTGCCAGCCAGAGGCGGGACACAGATACGCAGTATTTT
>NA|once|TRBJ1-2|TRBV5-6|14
CASSSSGTSYGYTF
TGTGCCAGCAGCTCTTCCGGGACGAGCTATGGCTACACCTTC
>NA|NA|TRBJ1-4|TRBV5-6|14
CASSLVGGEEKLFF
TGTGCCAGCAGCTTGGTTGGAGGGGAGGAAAAACTGTTTTTT
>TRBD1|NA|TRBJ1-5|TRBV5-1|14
CASSLGGGRQPQHF
TGCGCCAGCAGCTTGGGAGGGGGCCGACAGCCCCAGCATTTT